The next 26 T cell receptor beta chains were all read from a single sample in a study of T cells in tumors after PD-1 blockade. Produced via immunoSEQ multiplex PCR; TCRdb's table is partial and in-frame only. This table has more than 50,000 clones, about 74% appearing once. Sequencing was performed on PBMCs, taken after anti-PD-1 treatment. These receptors were taken from a human donor with basal cell carcinoma.

This clone appeared many times. The chain is built from TRBV5-4 and TRBJ2-2; TRBD2 matches at 7 bases. V lost 3 bases and J lost 7; bases outside the gene matches: 9. This CDR3 has 15 residues. Germline values: CDR1 SGHNT, CDR2 YYREEE (reference sequence). Here the CDR3 reads CASSSMLAVSGELFF. The CDR3 nucleotides read TGTGCCAGCAGCTCGATGCTAGCGGTTAGCGGGGAGCTGTTTTTT. The full variable domain, completed using reference TRBV5-4 and TRBJ2-2, is ETGVTQSPTHLIKTRGQQVTLRCSSQSGHNTVSWYQQALGQGPQFIFQYYREEENGRGNFPPRFSGLQFPNYSSELNVNALELDDSALYLCASSSMLAVSGELFFGEGSRLTVL.

In this sample, this clone turned up a few times. For the CDR3, the DNA is TGTGCCAGCAGCGTAGTCGACGGGTTGGGATACGAGCAGTACTTC. Amino acids: CASSVVDGLGYEQYF. The gene calls are TRBV9 and TRBJ2-7; unclear D gene. This CDR3 spans 15 amino acids. V was pared by 0 bases and J by 4 bases, with 14 bases between. Germline CDR1 SGDLS, CDR2 YYNGEE. Combining the CDR3 with reference TRBV9 and TRBJ2-7 gives the whole variable domain DSGVTQTPKHLITATGQRVTLRCSPRSGDLSVYWYQQSLDQGLQFLIQYYNGEERAKGNILERFSAQQFPDLHSELNLSSLELGDSALYFCASSVVDGLGYEQYFGPGTRLTVT.

The CDR3 is CAISETTTGAGYGYTF. As DNA, the CDR3 is TGTGCCATCAGTGAGACTACCACAGGGGCCGGATATGGCTACACCTTC. V and J are TRBV10-3 and TRBJ1-2; TRBD1 agrees at 7 bases. This CDR3 spans 16 amino acids. Germline V gene data show CDR1 as ENHRY and CDR2 as SYGVKD. V was pared by 2 bases and J by 5 bases, with 11 bases of the junction left unmatched.

This clone was seen a few times. The chain joins TRBV5-1 to TRBJ1-1, with D tentatively TRBD1 (5 bases). With 4 bases removed from V and 0 bases from J, the gap between germline ends came to 13 bases. This CDR3 has 15 amino acids. CDR1 is SGHRS, CDR2 YFSETQ, per germline. The CDR3, as DNA: TGCGCCAGCAGCAGGGCGTGGGGGGTGAACACTGAAGCTTTCTTT. Protein: CASSRAWGVNTEAFF.

The chain links TRBV5-5 to TRBJ1-1; D ambiguous. The CDR3 extends over 13 amino acids. The germline V gene encodes CDR1 SGHKS and CDR2 YYEKEE (reference sequence). The germline V and J ends were trimmed by 0 bases and 7 bases, with 10 bases remaining between them. The CDR3 sequence: CASSLDPELEAFF. CDR3 sequence (DNA): TGTGCCAGCAGCTTGGACCCGGAACTTGAAGCTTTCTTT.

This clone is a singleton in its sample. J is TRBJ2-2 and V is TRBV9, with 13 nucleotides matching TRBD2. V was pared by 2 bases and J by 2 bases, with 6 bases of the junction left unmatched. Per the germline V gene, CDR1 is SGDLS and CDR2 is YYNGEE. This CDR3 spans 18 amino acids. This chain's CDR3 is CASSVRTSGGPNTGELFF. CDR3 DNA: TGTGCCAGCAGCGTTCGGACTAGCGGGGGCCCTAACACCGGGGAGCTGTTTTTT. Supplemented by reference TRBV9 and TRBJ2-2, the full variable domain reads DSGVTQTPKHLITATGQRVTLRCSPRSGDLSVYWYQQSLDQGLQFLIQYYNGEERAKGNILERFSAQQFPDLHSELNLSSLELGDSALYFCASSVRTSGGPNTGELFFGEGSRLTVL.

The chain recombines TRBV29-1 with TRBJ2-2; the D call may be TRBD1 or TRBD2 (5 bases each). The CDR3 has 12 residues. Germline assignment: CDR1 SQVTM and CDR2 ANQGSEA. Trimming removed 3 bases from V and 4 bases from J, with 6 bases in between. The chain's CDR3 is CSVERGTGELFF. In DNA form, the CDR3 reads TGCAGCGTTGAGAGGGGCACCGGGGAGCTGTTTTTT.

The chain uses TRBV28 and TRBJ2-5; D possibly matches TRBD1 or TRBD2 (5 bases each). V gave up 9 bases and J gave up 5 bases, with 16 bases separating them. CDR3 length equals 13 residues. From germline, CDR1 is MDHEN and CDR2 SYDVKM. In DNA form, the CDR3 reads TGTGCCAGTAACAGACCGGGGCGGGAGACCCAGTACTTC. Translating gives CASNRPGRETQYF.

This rearrangement joins TRBV30 to TRBJ2-3; D is possibly TRBD1 or TRBD2 (5 bases each). The V and J ends lost 2 bases and 0 bases respectively, with 9 bases between them. The germline CDR1 and CDR2 sequences are GTSNPN and SVGIG (reference sequence). The CDR3 extends over 14 amino acids. CDR3 DNA sequence: TGTGCCTGGAGTCGGTGGGGGAGCACAGATACGCAGTATTTT. It translates to CAWSRWGSTDTQYF.

The chain couples TRBV7-9 to TRBJ2-1, with D perhaps TRBD2 (7 bases). The CDR3 is 14 amino acids. Trimming stripped 5 bases from V and 6 bases from J, with 14 bases between. In germline, CDR1 is SEHNR, CDR2 FQNEAQ (reference sequence). CDR3: CASSRGGLFNEQFF. The CDR3, as DNA: TGTGCCAGCAGCAGGGGGGGACTTTTCAATGAGCAGTTCTTC.

The V call is TRBV27, the J call TRBJ2-4; possibly TRBD1 for D (5 bases). Looked up from germline, CDR1 is MNHEY and CDR2 is SMNVEV (reference sequence). CDR3 length: 15 residues. Trimming cost V 5 bases and J 2 bases, with 13 bases left between them. The chain's CDR3 is CASSPPGLSKNIQYF. DNA for the CDR3: TGTGCCAGCAGTCCCCCAGGGTTATCCAAAAACATTCAGTACTTC.

The chain couples TRBV27 to TRBJ2-5; 12 bases align to TRBD2. Unmatched junction bases numbered 8, after V lost 5 bases and J lost 4 bases. The CDR3 runs 16 residues. From germline, CDR1 is MNHEY and CDR2 SMNVEV (reference sequence). In nucleotides, the CDR3 is TGTGCCAGCAGTCCCCGCCTAGCGGGGGGGCGAGAGACCCAGTACTTC. It translates to CASSPRLAGGRETQYF.

This chain joins TRBV9 and TRBJ2-3; 7 bases align to TRBD1. The CDR3 consists of 12 residues. Germline CDR1 reads SGDLS; CDR2 reads YYNGEE. V trimming: 10 bases; J trimming: 4 bases; junction bases outside the gene matches: 6. The CDR3 loop is CAGSRGSDTQYF. In nucleotides, the CDR3 is TGTGCCGGTTCCAGGGGGTCAGATACGCAGTATTTT.

The chain couples TRBV12-3 or TRBV12-4 to TRBJ1-1; D unresolved. The CDR3 runs 13 residues. The ends were cut back, 1 base at V and 3 bases at J, with 6 bases in the middle. This CDR3 is CASSLGGDTEAFF. The CDR3 nucleotides read TGTGCCAGCAGTTTAGGCGGAGACACTGAAGCTTTCTTT.

The chain couples TRBV5-1 to TRBJ2-7; 13 bases match TRBD2. The germline CDR1 and CDR2 sequences are SGHRS and YFSETQ. The CDR3 covers 15 residues. V shed 3 bases and J 6 bases; nucleotides not matched to a gene: 6. In DNA, the CDR3 is TGCGCCAGCAGCTCAACTAGCGGGGGGGCCTTCGAGCAGTACTTC. Residues: CASSSTSGGAFEQYF.

V gene TRBV24-1 combines with J gene TRBJ2-1; weak D call: TRBD1 (6 bases). Germline V gene data show CDR1 as KGHDR and CDR2 as SFDVKD. CDR3 size: 14 residues. V gave up 3 bases and J gave up 11 bases, with 16 bases separating them. DNA for the CDR3: TGTGCCACCAGTGATCCCGGACAGTTCGTTAAGCAGTTCTTC. Its translation is CATSDPGQFVKQFF.

This sequence joins TRBV6-2 or TRBV6-3 and TRBJ2-7, with D possibly called TRBD1 or TRBD2 (5 bases each). Per germline, CDR1 MNHEY and CDR2 SVGEGT. Trimming shortened V by 5 bases and J by 0 bases, and 14 bases separated the two germline ends. The CDR3 has 15 amino acids. The chain's CDR3 is CASSTGTANSYEQYF. DNA for the CDR3: TGTGCCAGCAGTACTGGGACGGCTAACTCCTACGAGCAGTACTTC.

This chain joins TRBV5-1 and TRBJ2-1; 7 nucleotides match TRBD1. This CDR3 is built from 18 residues. Germline V gene sequence: CDR1 SGHRS, CDR2 YFSETQ. Trimming took 2 bases from V and 0 from J; bases not matched to a gene: 11. The DNA for the CDR3 is TGCGCCAGCAGCTTTTCTCCGGGACAGCTAAGCTCCTACAATGAGCAGTTCTTC. It is translated as CASSFSPGQLSSYNEQFF.

V and J are TRBV15 and TRBJ2-3; TRBD2 aligns across 10 bases. V lost 4 bases to trimming and J lost 0 bases; unmatched junction nucleotides: 1. This CDR3 contains 15 residues. Germline CDR1 LNHNV, CDR2 YYDKDF (reference sequence). The CDR3 sequence is CATSTGLASTDTQYF. The CDR3 DNA follows: TGTGCCACCAGCACGGGACTAGCGAGCACAGATACGCAGTATTTT. Full variable domain (rest looked up from reference TRBV15 and TRBJ2-3): DAMVIQNPRYQVTQFGKPVTLSCSQTLNHNVMYWYQQKSSQAPKLLFHYYDKDFNNEADTPDNFQSRRPNTSFCFLDIRSPGLGDTAMYLCATSTGLASTDTQYFGPGTRLTVL.

This clone was counted only a few times. V and J are TRBV6-5 and TRBJ1-3; the D is unclear. Germline lookup yields CDR1 MNHEY and CDR2 SVGAGI. The CDR3 length is 14 residues. Trimming shortened V by 8 bases and J by 0 bases, and 11 bases separated the two germline ends. The CDR3, as DNA: TGTGCCAGCTGCAGGAGCTTCTCTGGAAACACCATATATTTT. Amino acid sequence: CASCRSFSGNTIYF.

Regarding this clone: Within the sample, other DNA sequences also encode this same CDR3. The genes are TRBV28 and TRBJ1-2; TRBD1 matches 8 bases. V was clipped by 4 bases and J by 2 bases; unmatched bases: 12. Germline V CDR1 and CDR2: MDHEN, SYDVKM. The CDR3 covers 17 residues. CDR3 residues: CASSSRTGSTPNYGYTF. The CDR3 nucleotides are TGTGCCAGCAGTTCCAGGACAGGGAGCACCCCAAACTATGGCTACACCTTC.

The chain joins TRBV7-8 to TRBJ2-3, with 8 positions matching TRBD1. The CDR3 consists of 15 residues. The germline gives CDR1 SGHVS, CDR2 FQNEAQ. The ends lost 3 bases at V and 0 bases at J; junction bases unmatched: 2. The CDR3 sequence: CASSFDRGSTDTQYF. In DNA, the CDR3 is TGTGCCAGCAGCTTCGACAGGGGTAGCACAGATACGCAGTATTTT.

The chain couples TRBV6-5 to TRBJ2-1; D remains ambiguous. This CDR3 is built from 15 residues. Germline lookup yields CDR1 MNHEY and CDR2 SVGAGI. Trimming removed 5 bases from V and 2 bases from J, with 13 bases in between. CDR3 sequence (DNA): TGTGCCAGCAGTCCCTCCGGAAGTCCCTACAATGAGCAGTTCTTC. Its protein product is CASSPSGSPYNEQFF.

The rearrangement links TRBV14 to TRBJ1-1; 8 nucleotides match TRBD1. CDR3 length equals 18 residues. The V gene end was trimmed by 0 bases and the J gene end by 4 bases; junction bases not matched to a gene: 13. Germline V CDR1 and CDR2: SGHDN, FVKESK. CDR3 coding DNA: TGTGCCAGCAGCCAAGATCTCGGCGCAGGGGGCTGGGGCACTGAAGCTTTCTTT. Protein: CASSQDLGAGGWGTEAFF.

This clone was seen a few times. This chain uses TRBV24-1 with TRBJ2-1; 9 bases match TRBD1. The CDR3 length is 17 residues. Germline trimming cut 4 bases from V and 7 bases from J; bases unmatched to any gene: 13. Germline CDR1 and CDR2: KGHDR and SFDVKD. The CDR3 loop is CATSDLRPGQGWNEQFF. The CDR3, as DNA: TGTGCCACCAGTGACCTTAGACCGGGACAGGGTTGGAATGAGCAGTTCTTC.

The chain couples TRBV5-5 to TRBJ1-5; D gene uncertain. V shed 1 base and J shed 3 bases, with 5 bases lying between them. Germline V gives CDR1 SGHKS, CDR2 YYEKEE (reference sequence). CDR3 length: 13 residues. CDR3 amino acids: CASSLWSNQPQHF. CDR3 coding DNA: TGTGCCAGCAGCTTGTGGTCCAATCAGCCCCAGCATTTT.